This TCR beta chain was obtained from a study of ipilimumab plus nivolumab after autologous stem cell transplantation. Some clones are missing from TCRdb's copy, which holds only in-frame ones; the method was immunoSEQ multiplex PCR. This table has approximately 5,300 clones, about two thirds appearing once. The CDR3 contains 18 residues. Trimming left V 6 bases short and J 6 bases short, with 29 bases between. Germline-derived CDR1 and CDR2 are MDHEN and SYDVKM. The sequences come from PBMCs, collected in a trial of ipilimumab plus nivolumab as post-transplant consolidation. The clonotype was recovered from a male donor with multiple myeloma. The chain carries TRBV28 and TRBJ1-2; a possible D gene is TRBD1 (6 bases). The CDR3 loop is CASSLEWWTAYSTNGYTF. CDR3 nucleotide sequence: TGTGCCAGCAGCCTCGAGTGGTGGACAGCATACAGTACGAATGGCTACACCTTC.